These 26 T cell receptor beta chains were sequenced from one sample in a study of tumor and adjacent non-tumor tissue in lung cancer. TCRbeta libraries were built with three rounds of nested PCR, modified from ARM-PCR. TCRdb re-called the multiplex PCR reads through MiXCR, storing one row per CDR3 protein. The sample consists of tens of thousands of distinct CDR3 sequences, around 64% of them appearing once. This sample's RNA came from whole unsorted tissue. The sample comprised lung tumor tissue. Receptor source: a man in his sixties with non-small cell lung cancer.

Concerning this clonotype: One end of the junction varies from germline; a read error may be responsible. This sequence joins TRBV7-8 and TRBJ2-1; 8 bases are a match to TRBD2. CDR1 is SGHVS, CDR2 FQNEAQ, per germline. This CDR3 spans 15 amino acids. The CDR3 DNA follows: TGTGCCAGCAGCCCTGAAGCGGGAGCCACCAATGAGCAGCTCTTC. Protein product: CASSPEAGATNEQLF. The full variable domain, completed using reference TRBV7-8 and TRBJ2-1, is GAGVSQSPRYKVAKRGQDVALRCDPISGHVSLFWYQQALGQGPEFLTYFQNEAQLDKSGLPSDRFFAERPEGSVSTLKIQRTQQEDSAVYLCASSPEAGATNEQLFGPGTRLTVL.

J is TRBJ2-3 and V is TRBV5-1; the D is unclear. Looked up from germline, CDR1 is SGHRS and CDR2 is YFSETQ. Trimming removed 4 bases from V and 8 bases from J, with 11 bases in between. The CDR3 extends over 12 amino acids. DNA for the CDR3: TGCGCCAGCAGCCCGCAGCCCGGTACGCAGTATTTT. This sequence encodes CASSPQPGTQYF.

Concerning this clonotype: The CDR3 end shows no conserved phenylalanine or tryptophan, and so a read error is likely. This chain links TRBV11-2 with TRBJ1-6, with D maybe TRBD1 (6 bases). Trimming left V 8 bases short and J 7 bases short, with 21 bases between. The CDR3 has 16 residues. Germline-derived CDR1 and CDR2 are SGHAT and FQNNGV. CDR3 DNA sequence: TGTGCCAGCGCTCCACTGGGCGCAGGGGCAAATTCACCCCTCCACCCT. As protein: CASAPLGAGANSPLHP.

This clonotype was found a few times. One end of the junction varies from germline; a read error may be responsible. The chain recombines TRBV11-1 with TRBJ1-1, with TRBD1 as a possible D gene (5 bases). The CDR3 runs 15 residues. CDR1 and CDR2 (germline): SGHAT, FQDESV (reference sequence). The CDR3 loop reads CTSSLKRGPDTEAFF. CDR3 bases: TGTACCAGCAGCTTGAAGAGGGGCCCGGACACTGAGGCGTTCTTT.

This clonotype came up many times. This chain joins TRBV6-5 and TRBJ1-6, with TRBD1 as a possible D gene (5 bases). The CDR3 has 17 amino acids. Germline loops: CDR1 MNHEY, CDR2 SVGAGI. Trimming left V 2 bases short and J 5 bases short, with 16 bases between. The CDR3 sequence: CASSYTGGGLNNSPLHF. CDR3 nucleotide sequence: TGTGCCAGCAGTTACACGGGGGGAGGCCTGAATAATTCACCCCTCCACTTT.

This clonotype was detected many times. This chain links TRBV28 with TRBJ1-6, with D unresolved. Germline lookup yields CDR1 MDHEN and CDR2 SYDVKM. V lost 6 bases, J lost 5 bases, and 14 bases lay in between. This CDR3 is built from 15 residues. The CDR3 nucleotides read TGTGCCAGCAGCCTCTCCGGGCTGAATAATTCACCCCTCCACTTT. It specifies CASSLSGLNNSPLHF.

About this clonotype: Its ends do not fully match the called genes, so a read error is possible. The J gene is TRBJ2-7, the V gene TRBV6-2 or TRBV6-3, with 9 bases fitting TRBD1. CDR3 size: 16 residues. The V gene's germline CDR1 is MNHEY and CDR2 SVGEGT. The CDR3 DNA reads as TGTGCCAACAGTTACTCAGCCGGGACAGGGCTAGACGAGCAGTACTTC. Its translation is CANSYSAGTGLDEQYF.

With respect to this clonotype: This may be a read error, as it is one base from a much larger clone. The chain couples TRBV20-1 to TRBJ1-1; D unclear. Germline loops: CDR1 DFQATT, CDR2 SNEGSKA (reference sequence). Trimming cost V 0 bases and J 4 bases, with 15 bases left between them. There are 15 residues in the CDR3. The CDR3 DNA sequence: TGCAGTGCTAGAGATATTGGGAGGGCCATCACTGAAGCTTTCTTT. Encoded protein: CSARDIGRAITEAFF.

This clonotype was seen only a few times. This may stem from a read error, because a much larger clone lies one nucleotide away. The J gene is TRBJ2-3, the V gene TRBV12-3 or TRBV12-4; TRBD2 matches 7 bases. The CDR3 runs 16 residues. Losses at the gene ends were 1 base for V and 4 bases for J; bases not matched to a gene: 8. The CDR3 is CASSLGVGGGADTQYF. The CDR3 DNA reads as TGTGCCAGCAGTTTAGGCGTGGGGGGAGGGGCAGATACGCAGTATTTT.

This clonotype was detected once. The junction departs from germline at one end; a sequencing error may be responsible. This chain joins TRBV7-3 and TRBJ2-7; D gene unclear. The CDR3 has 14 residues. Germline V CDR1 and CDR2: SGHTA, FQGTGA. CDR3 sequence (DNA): TGTGCTAGCAGCTTAGGAGCTCGCGGATACGAGCAGTACTTC. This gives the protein CASSLGARGYEQYF.

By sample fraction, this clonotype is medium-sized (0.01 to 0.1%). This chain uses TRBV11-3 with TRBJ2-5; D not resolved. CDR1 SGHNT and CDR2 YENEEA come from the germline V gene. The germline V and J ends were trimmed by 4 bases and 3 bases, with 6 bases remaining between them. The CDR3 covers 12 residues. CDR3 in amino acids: CASSSLEETQYF. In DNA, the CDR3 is TGTGCCAGCAGCTCTTTGGAAGAGACCCAGTACTTC.

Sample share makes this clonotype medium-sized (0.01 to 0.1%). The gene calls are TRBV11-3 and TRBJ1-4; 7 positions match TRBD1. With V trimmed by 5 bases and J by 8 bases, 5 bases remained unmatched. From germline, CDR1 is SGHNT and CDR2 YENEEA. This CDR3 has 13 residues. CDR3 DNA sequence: TGTGCCAGCAGCCGGCGGACAGGCGAAAAACTGTTTTTT. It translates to CASSRRTGEKLFF.

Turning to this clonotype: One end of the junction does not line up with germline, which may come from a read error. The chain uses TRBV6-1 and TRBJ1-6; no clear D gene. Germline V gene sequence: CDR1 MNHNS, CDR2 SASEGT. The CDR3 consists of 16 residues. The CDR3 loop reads CASSEMRPQANLPLHF. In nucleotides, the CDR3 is TGTGCCAGCAGTGAAATGCGGCCCCAGGCAAATTTACCCCTCCACTTT.

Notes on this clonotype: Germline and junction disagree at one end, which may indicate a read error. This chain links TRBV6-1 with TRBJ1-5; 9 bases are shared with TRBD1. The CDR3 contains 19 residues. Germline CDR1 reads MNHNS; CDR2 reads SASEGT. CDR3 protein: CASNPSGGQGLVRNQSQHF. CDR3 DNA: TGTGCCAGCAACCCCTCAGGAGGACAGGGGTTGGTTAGGAATCAGTCCCAGCATTTT.

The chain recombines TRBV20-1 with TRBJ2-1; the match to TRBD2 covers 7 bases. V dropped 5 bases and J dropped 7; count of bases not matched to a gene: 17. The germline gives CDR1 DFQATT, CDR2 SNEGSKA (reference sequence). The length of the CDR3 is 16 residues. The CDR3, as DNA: TGCAGTGCTCCCACCCGAATGAGCGGGGCCGGTAATGAGCAGTTCTTC. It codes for CSAPTRMSGAGNEQFF.

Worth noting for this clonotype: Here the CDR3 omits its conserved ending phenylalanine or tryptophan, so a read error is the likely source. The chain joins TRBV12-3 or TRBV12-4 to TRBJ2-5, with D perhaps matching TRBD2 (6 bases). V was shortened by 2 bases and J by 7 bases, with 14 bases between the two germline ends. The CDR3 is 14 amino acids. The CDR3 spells CASSLLAGKGTQYS. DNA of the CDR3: TGTGCCAGCAGTTTATTGGCGGGAAAGGGGACCCAGTACTCC.

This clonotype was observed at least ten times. The CDR3 nucleotides are TGTGCCACCAGTTATCACGCTGAGCAGTTCTTC. Its protein is CATSYHAEQFF. The genes are TRBV24-1 and TRBJ2-1; D gene unclear. The CDR3 covers 11 residues. The germline CDR1 and CDR2 sequences are KGHDR and SFDVKD. V lost 6 bases and J lost 9, with 8 bases in between.

The CDR3 reads CASSVDLSEKTQYF. The CDR3 DNA follows: TGTGCCAGCAGTGTAGATCTATCTGAGAAGACCCAGTACTTC. The gene calls are TRBV2 and TRBJ2-5; no firm D call. CDR3 size: 14 residues. The V end lost 4 bases, the J end lost 6 bases, and 15 bases lay between the germline ends. The germline V gene encodes CDR1 SNHLY and CDR2 FYNNEI.

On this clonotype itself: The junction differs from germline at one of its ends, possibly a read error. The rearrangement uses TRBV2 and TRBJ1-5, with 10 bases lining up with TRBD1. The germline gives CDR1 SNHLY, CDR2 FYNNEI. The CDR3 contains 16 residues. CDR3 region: CVSSVRQGASNQPQHF. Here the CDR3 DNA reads TGTGTCAGCAGTGTAAGACAGGGGGCCTCCAATCAGCCCCAGCATTTT.

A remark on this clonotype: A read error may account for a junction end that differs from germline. This CDR3 is CPSSLGLGTGTSTDTQYF. The CDR3 DNA reads as TGTCCCAGCAGCTTGGGTCTGGGGACAGGAACTAGCACAGATACGCAGTATTTT. V is TRBV5-6 and J is TRBJ2-3; 8 nucleotides line up with TRBD1. Germline assignment: CDR1 SGHDT and CDR2 YYEEEE. The CDR3 contains 18 residues.

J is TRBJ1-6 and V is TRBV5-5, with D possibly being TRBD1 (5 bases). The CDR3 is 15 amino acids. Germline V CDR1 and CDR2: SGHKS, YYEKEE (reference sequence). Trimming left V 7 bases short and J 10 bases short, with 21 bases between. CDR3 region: CASGSGTRFMSPLHF. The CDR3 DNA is TGTGCCAGCGGTTCCGGGACGAGATTCATGTCACCCCTCCACTTT.

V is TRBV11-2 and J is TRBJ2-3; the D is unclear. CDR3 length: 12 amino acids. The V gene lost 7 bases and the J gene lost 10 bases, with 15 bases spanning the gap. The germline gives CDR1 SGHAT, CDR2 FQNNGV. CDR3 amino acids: CASIRGLRAQYF. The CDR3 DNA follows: TGTGCCAGCATACGCGGCTTAAGGGCGCAGTATTTT.

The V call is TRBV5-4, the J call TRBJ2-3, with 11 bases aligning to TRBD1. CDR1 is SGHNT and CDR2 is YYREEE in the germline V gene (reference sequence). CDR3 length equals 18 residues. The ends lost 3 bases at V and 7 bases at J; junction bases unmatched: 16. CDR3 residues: CASSSGTGGLRFKNTQYF. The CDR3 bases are TGTGCCAGCAGCTCCGGGACAGGGGGACTGAGGTTTAAAAATACGCAGTATTTT.

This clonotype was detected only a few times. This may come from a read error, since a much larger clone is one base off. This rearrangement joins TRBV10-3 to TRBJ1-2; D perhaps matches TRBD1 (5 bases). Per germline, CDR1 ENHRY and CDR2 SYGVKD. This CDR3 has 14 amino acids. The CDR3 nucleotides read TGTACCATCAGTTCGCAGGGTGGCAACTATGGCTACACCTTC. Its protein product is CTISSQGGNYGYTF.

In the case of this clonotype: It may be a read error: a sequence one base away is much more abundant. The CDR3 spells CASRETGGDNEKLLF. The DNA of the CDR3 is TGCGCCAGCAGAGAAACAGGGGGGGATAATGAAAAACTGTTATTT. The chain recombines TRBV5-1 with TRBJ1-4; 8 bases map to TRBD1. CDR3 length: 15 amino acids. Germline loops: CDR1 SGHRS, CDR2 YFSETQ.

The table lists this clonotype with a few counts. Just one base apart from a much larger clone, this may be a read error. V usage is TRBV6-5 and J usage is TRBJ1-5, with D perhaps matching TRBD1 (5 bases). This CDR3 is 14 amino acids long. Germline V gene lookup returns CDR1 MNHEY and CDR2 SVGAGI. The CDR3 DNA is TGTGCCAGCAGTTACAGGGGTGGCAATCAGTCCCAGCATTTT. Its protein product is CASSYRGGNQSQHF.